Listed below are T cell receptor beta chains from one sample, sequenced in a study of breast tumors, draining lymph nodes, adjacent tissues. In TCRdb, the multiplex PCR reads were re-called with MiXCR into one record per CDR3 protein. Of about 230,000 distinct CDR3 sequences in the sample, less than 40% were seen once. The sample was axillary lymph node tissue. The receptor set was obtained from a female donor with breast cancer. Some clones in this sample may be carry-over from other donors' samples. CDR3s include the opening cysteine and the closing phenylalanine or tryptophan. The order of the fields is V gene, D gene, CDR3 length, J gene, clone size, CDR3 protein, CDR3 DNA. A D gene is named only where the DNA matches it firmly. Clone size is not always given. Where it is, it says once, few, many or a class for expanded clones.

TRBV24-1	TRBD1	15	TRBJ1-2	.	CATGDGQGVNYGYTF	TGTGCCACCGGTGATGGACAGGGGGTCAACTATGGCTACACCTTC
TRBV2	.	14	TRBJ1-1	.	CATLRSGATNEAFF	TGTGCCACCTTGAGGTCAGGTGCAACTAATGAAGCTTTCTTT
TRBV9	.	14	TRBJ2-1	many	CASSVDRAYNEQFF	TGTGCCAGCAGCGTAGATAGAGCCTACAATGAGCAGTTCTTC
TRBV6-1	.	16	TRBJ2-5	many	CASSVGGEGTGETQYF	TGTGCCAGCAGTGTAGGGGGTGAGGGAACAGGGGAGACCCAGTACTTC
TRBV5-1	.	17	TRBJ1-6	many	CASSLIQTSSYNSPLHF	TGCGCCAGCAGCTTGATACAGACGAGCTCCTATAATTCACCCCTCCACTTT
TRBV11-3	.	13	TRBJ1-5	many	CASSPGHNQPQHF	TGTGCCAGCAGTCCTGGTCACAATCAGCCCCAGCATTTT
TRBV9	TRBD2	18	TRBJ2-7	.	CASSALQALAGGPWEQYF	TGTGCCAGCAGCGCCCTACAGGCGCTAGCGGGAGGGCCTTGGGAGCAGTACTTC
TRBV19	.	14	TRBJ1-5	many	CASSLRDTSQPQHF	TGTGCCAGTAGTCTCCGGGACACCTCTCAGCCCCAGCATTTT
TRBV6-6	.	15	TRBJ2-5	many	CASSHSAGPEGTQYF	TGTGCCAGCAGTCACTCGGCGGGCCCGGAGGGGACCCAGTACTTC
TRBV28	.	13	TRBJ1-2	many	CASSLLGESGYTF	TGTGCCAGCAGTTTACTAGGAGAAAGTGGCTACACCTTC
TRBV29-1	TRBD1	12	TRBJ1-2	many	CSVRAGGHGYTF	TGCAGCGTGCGGGCAGGGGGCCATGGCTACACCTTC
TRBV24-1	.	18	TRBJ2-2	few	CATSEGPQGCANTGELFF	TGTGCCACCAGTGAGGGTCCCCAGGGCTGTGCGAACACCGGGGAGCTGTTTTTT
TRBV19	.	14	TRBJ2-6	.	CASSIGGGANVLTF	TGTGCCAGTAGTATAGGTGGTGGGGCCAACGTCCTGACTTTC
TRBV20-1	TRBD1	14	TRBJ2-3	many	CSARGQVNTDTQYF	TGCAGTGCGCGGGGACAGGTAAACACAGATACGCAGTATTTT
TRBV12-3/TRBV12-4	TRBD1	12	TRBJ1-1	.	CATWTGVGRAFF	TGTGCCACCTGGACAGGGGTAGGGAGGGCTTTCTTT
TRBV7-9	.	15	TRBJ1-2	many	CASSLAFGKEYGYPF	TGTGCCAGCAGCTTAGCCTTCGGAAAAGAGTATGGCTACCCCTTC
TRBV6-2/TRBV6-3	.	18	TRBJ2-1	.	CASSHSGQPGGYSDEQFF	TGTGCCAGCAGTCACTCTGGGCAGCCAGGGGGGTATAGCGATGAGCAGTTCTTC
TRBV6-1	TRBD2	16	TRBJ2-2	few	CASGVPGLAVTGELFF	TGTGCCAGCGGAGTACCGGGACTAGCGGTTACCGGGGAGCTGTTTTTT
TRBV6-1	.	12	TRBJ2-7	many	CASSDGPYEQYF	TGTGCCAGCAGCGACGGACCCTACGAGCAGTACTTC
TRBV10-2	TRBD2	15	TRBJ2-5	once	CASSLSGTRGETQYF	TGCGCCAGCAGCTTGTCCGGGACTAGAGGGGAGACCCAGTACTTC
TRBV30	TRBD2	17	TRBJ2-7	many	CAWTFGLGTSGSYEQYF	TGTGCCTGGACTTTTGGGCTTGGGACTAGCGGGAGTTACGAGCAGTACTTC
TRBV20-1	TRBD1	12	TRBJ1-2	.	CSARRQGIDPTF	TGCAGTGCTCGCAGACAGGGGATTGACCCCACCTTC
TRBV9	.	15	TRBJ1-6	many	CASSVAGGSGSPLHF	TGTGCCAGCAGCGTAGCTGGGGGCAGTGGGTCACCCCTCCACTTT
TRBV13	TRBD2	14	TRBJ2-7	.	CASSLLADRGEQYF	TGTGCCAGCAGCCTCCTAGCGGACCGCGGCGAGCAGTACTTC
TRBV4-1	.	14	TRBJ2-1	many	CASSQRDPYNEQFF	TGCGCCAGCAGCCAACGGGATCCCTACAATGAGCAGTTCTTC
TRBV29-1	TRBD2	11	TRBJ2-5	many	CSVGLAETQYF	TGCAGCGTCGGACTAGCGGAGACCCAGTACTTC
TRBV19	.	13	TRBJ2-7	many	CASSIKWLGEQYF	TGTGCCAGTAGTATCAAGTGGTTGGGCGAGCAGTACTTC
TRBV7-2	TRBD2	15	TRBJ2-1	many	CASSPTSGSGSEQFF	TGTGCCAGCAGCCCCACTAGCGGGAGTGGTTCTGAGCAGTTCTTC
TRBV5-1	.	14	TRBJ2-1	.	CASSLGEGYNEQFF	TGTGCCAGCAGCTTAGGGGAAGGATACAATGAGCAGTTCTTC
TRBV7-9	TRBD1	14	TRBJ1-1	few	CASSPRTGNTEAFF	TGTGCCAGCAGCCCTAGGACAGGGAACACTGAAGCTTTCTTT
TRBV20-1	.	12	TRBJ1-1	many	CSATQVYTEAFF	TGCAGTGCAACTCAGGTGTACACTGAAGCTTTCTTT
TRBV2	TRBD1	16	TRBJ2-1	many	CASSGPGQGIMNEQFF	TGTGCCAGCAGTGGGCCGGGACAGGGTATAATGAATGAGCAGTTCTTC
TRBV12-3/TRBV12-4	.	14	TRBJ1-5	.	CASSLRGRTQPQHF	TGTGCCAGCAGTTTGCGGGGTCGGACTCAGCCCCAGCATTTT
TRBV4-1	TRBD2	15	TRBJ2-1	.	CASSQGIAGFYEQSF	TGCGCCAGCAGCCAAGGAATAGCGGGATTCTATGAGCAGTCCTTC
TRBV11-3	.	16	TRBJ2-6	many	CASSTQGNTGANVLTF	TGTGCCAGCAGCACTCAGGGGAATACTGGGGCCAACGTCCTGACTTTC
TRBV20-1	.	12	TRBJ2-2	.	CSAGGPFGELFF	TGCAGCGCCGGGGGGCCATTCGGGGAGCTGTTTTTT
TRBV7-2	.	17	TRBJ1-6	.	CASSCAWTRNERSPLHF	TGTGCCAGCAGCTGTGCCTGGACTAGGAATGAGAGATCACCCCTCCACTTT
TRBV6-5	TRBD1	16	TRBJ1-3	.	CASSPRDRGSGNTIYF	TGTGCCAGCAGTCCCCGGGACAGGGGGTCTGGAAACACCATATATTTT
TRBV15	.	15	TRBJ1-4	many	CATSRDRDLNEKLFF	TGTGCCACCAGCAGAGACAGGGACCTTAATGAAAAACTGTTTTTT
TRBV19	.	12	TRBJ2-2	.	CASSIVPGELFF	TGTGCCAGTAGTATAGTCCCCGGGGAGCTGTTTTTT
TRBV24-1	.	12	TRBJ1-5	.	CATSDIAGPQHF	TGTGCCACCAGTGATATAGCGGGACCCCAGCATTTT
TRBV2	.	17	TRBJ1-5	.	CASSHSRTSGRGETQHF	TGTGCCAGCAGTCATAGTCGGACTAGCGGGAGGGGGGAGACCCAGCATTTT
TRBV6-1	TRBD2	13	TRBJ2-7	many	CANSEARGGEQYF	TGTGCCAACAGTGAAGCGCGCGGGGGCGAGCAGTACTTC
TRBV5-1	TRBD2	16	TRBJ2-1	.	CASTGTSGRVIDEQFF	TGCGCCAGCACCGGGACTAGCGGGAGAGTTATCGATGAGCAGTTCTTC
TRBV2	TRBD2	13	TRBJ2-5	many	CASSPKGRATQYF	TGTGCCAGCAGTCCCAAGGGGAGGGCGACCCAGTACTTC
TRBV7-3	TRBD1	17	TRBJ1-4	many	CASTIKGTEATNEKLFF	TGTGCCAGCACCATCAAGGGGACAGAAGCAACTAATGAAAAACTGTTTTTT
TRBV6-5	.	15	TRBJ2-3	many	CASSNRGSSTDTQYF	TGTGCCAGCAGTAACCGGGGGTCTAGCACAGATACGCAGTATTTT
TRBV6-1	TRBD1	15	TRBJ1-3	many	CASRTDRGSGNTIYF	TGTGCCAGCAGAACCGACAGGGGCTCTGGAAACACCATATATTTT
TRBV9	.	16	TRBJ2-1	many	CASSPRPVGEYNEQFF	TGTGCCAGCAGCCCAAGGCCAGTAGGGGAGTACAATGAGCAGTTCTTC
TRBV9	.	14	TRBJ2-5	.	CASSGRGSQEAQYF	TGTGCCAGCAGCGGGCGGGGTTCCCAAGAGGCCCAGTACTTC
TRBV24-1	TRBD2	15	TRBJ2-1	many	CATSELADAYNEQFF	TGTGCCACCAGTGAACTAGCGGATGCCTACAATGAGCAGTTCTTC
TRBV15	.	11	TRBJ2-5	many	CATRELETQYF	TGTGCCACCAGAGAACTAGAGACCCAGTACTTC
TRBV20-1	TRBD2	15	TRBJ2-1	many	CSARDGRGFNNEQFF	TGCAGTGCTAGAGACGGGAGGGGTTTTAACAATGAGCAGTTCTTC
TRBV20-1	.	11	TRBJ2-4	.	CSARGSDIQYF	TGCAGTGCTAGGGGCTCGGACATTCAGTACTTC
TRBV18	.	12	TRBJ2-3	many	CASEGGSDTQYF	TGTGCCAGCGAAGGTGGATCAGATACGCAGTATTTT
TRBV6-6	.	14	TRBJ1-2	many	CASGQLQTNYGYTF	TGTGCCAGCGGGCAACTTCAAACCAACTATGGCTACACCTTC
TRBV9	TRBD2	16	TRBJ2-1	many	CASSLRGSGGRNEQFF	TGTGCCAGCAGCCTTCGAGGGAGCGGGGGTAGGAATGAGCAGTTCTTC
TRBV20-1	.	14	TRBJ1-1	.	CSASFQGFSTEAFF	TGCAGTGCTAGCTTTCAGGGTTTTAGCACTGAAGCTTTCTTT
TRBV20-1	.	14	TRBJ2-5	many	CSARIAGYQETQYF	TGCAGTGCTAGAATTGCTGGGTACCAAGAGACCCAGTACTTC